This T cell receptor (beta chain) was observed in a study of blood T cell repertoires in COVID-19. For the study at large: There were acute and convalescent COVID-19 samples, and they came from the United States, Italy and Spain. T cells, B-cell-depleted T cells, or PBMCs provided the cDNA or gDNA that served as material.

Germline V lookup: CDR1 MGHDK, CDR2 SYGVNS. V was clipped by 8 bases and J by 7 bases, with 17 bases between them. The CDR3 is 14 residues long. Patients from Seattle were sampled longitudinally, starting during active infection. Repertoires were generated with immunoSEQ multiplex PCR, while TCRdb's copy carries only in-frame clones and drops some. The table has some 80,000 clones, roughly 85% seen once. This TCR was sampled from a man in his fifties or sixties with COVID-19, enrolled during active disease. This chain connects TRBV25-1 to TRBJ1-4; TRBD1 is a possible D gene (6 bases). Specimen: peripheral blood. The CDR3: CASANRDFGEKLFF. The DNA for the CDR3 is TGTGCCAGCGCAAACAGGGATTTCGGTGAAAAACTGTTTTTT.